This TCR beta chain was identified during a study of OX40 agonist ivuxolimab in advanced cancers. The CDR3 extends over 13 amino acids. Looked up from germline, CDR1 is SGHTA and CDR2 is FQGNSA. The V and J ends lost 6 bases and 6 bases respectively, with 12 bases between them. TCRdb's table, derived via immunoSEQ multiplex PCR, lists solely in-frame clones and lacks some. The table shows more than 65,000 clones, with around 82% occurring only once. About this clone: No antigen is known for it.

The study, taken as a whole, reports: Antigen specificity was not determined for the expanded peripheral T cells.

Specimen: CD4+ or CD8+ T cells sorted from blood, collected in a trial of the OX40 agonist ivuxolimab. The clonotype was recovered from an adult with an advanced solid tumor such as melanoma, head and neck, liver or kidney cancer. The genes are TRBV7-2 and TRBJ2-1, with D perhaps TRBD1 (6 bases). The CDR3 DNA sequence: TGTGCCAGCAGTAGGACAGAGACCAATGAGCAGTTCTTC. Its translation: CASSRTETNEQFF.